These 15 T cell receptor beta chains originate from one sample sequenced in a study of blood T cell repertoires in COVID-19. Assay: immunoSEQ multiplex PCR; the TCRdb copy retains only in-frame clones and omits some. This sample has more than 65,000 clones, with 75% to 85% found just once. Material: peripheral blood. Source of these receptors: a woman aged 55-70 years with acute or convalescent COVID-19.

J is TRBJ2-7 and V is TRBV6-1, with 9 nucleotides matching TRBD2. J was trimmed by 4 bases and V by 3 bases; bases with no gene match: 7. CDR3 length: 15 amino acids. Per the germline V gene, CDR1 is MNHNS and CDR2 is SASEGT. CDR3 sequence reads: CASSDERGAVYEQYF. In nucleotides, the CDR3 is TGTGCCAGCAGTGATGAGCGGGGGGCGGTATACGAGCAGTACTTC.

This clone was detected only once. This sequence joins TRBV7-2 and TRBJ2-5, with D maybe TRBD2 (6 bases). The CDR3 extends over 15 amino acids. In germline, CDR1 is SGHTA, CDR2 FQGNSA. The V end lost 1 base, the J end lost 0 bases, and 9 bases lay between the germline ends. CDR3 DNA: TGTGCCAGCAGCTTAGAGGAGGGTTACCAAGAGACCCAGTACTTC. It translates to CASSLEEGYQETQYF.

CDR3 amino acids: CATLGQGARGYTF. In nucleotides, the CDR3 is TGCGCCACCTTGGGACAGGGGGCGCGGGGCTACACCTTC. J is TRBJ1-2 and V is TRBV4-1, with 12 positions matching TRBD1. After removal of 10 bases from V and 8 bases from J, the junction contained 8 bases not matched to a gene. The germline CDR1 and CDR2 sequences are MGHRA and YSYEKL. The CDR3 has 13 amino acids.

The chain employs TRBV5-5 and TRBJ2-7; possibly TRBD1 for D (6 bases). This CDR3 has 13 residues. Germline values: CDR1 SGHKS, CDR2 YYEKEE (reference sequence). V was clipped by 0 bases and J by 4 bases, with 8 bases between them. CDR3 bases: TGTGCCAGCAGCTTGGGAGGACAGTACGAGCAGTACTTC. Translated: CASSLGGQYEQYF.

The chain carries TRBV19 and TRBJ1-2; D is undetermined. The CDR3 is made up of 13 amino acids. V lost 3 bases and J 8 bases, leaving 13 bases between the germline ends. From germline, CDR1 is LNHDA and CDR2 SQIVND (reference sequence). The CDR3 DNA is TGTGCCAGTAGTATGAAACAGCTCAGGGGCTACACCTTC. Translation: CASSMKQLRGYTF.

The chain recombines TRBV5-1 with TRBJ2-1, with a possible D match to TRBD2 (6 bases). V was trimmed by 0 bases and J by 4 bases, leaving 11 bases between them. This CDR3 region has 15 residues. Germline V gives CDR1 SGHRS, CDR2 YFSETQ. The CDR3 loop reads CASSLAGTSYNEQFF. CDR3 bases: TGCGCCAGCAGCTTGGCAGGGACTTCGTACAATGAGCAGTTCTTC.

The table lists this clone with a count of one. The chain recombines TRBV6-2 or TRBV6-3 with TRBJ1-1; 8 bases line up with TRBD1. Trimming removed 4 bases from V and 4 bases from J; junction bases left unmatched: 2. The CDR3 has 13 residues. The germline V gene encodes CDR1 MNHEY and CDR2 SVGEGT. The CDR3 region is CASSFTGGTEAFF. The CDR3 bases are TGTGCCAGCAGTTTTACAGGGGGCACTGAAGCTTTCTTT.

The chain uses TRBV6-6 and TRBJ1-2, with TRBD1 matching over 9 bases. Germline V CDR1 and CDR2: MNHNY, SVGAGI (reference sequence). The CDR3 is 15 residues long. Trimming took 0 bases from V and 4 from J; bases not matched to a gene: 3. The CDR3 here is CASSYSGTGIYGYTF. Written as DNA, the CDR3 is TGTGCCAGCAGTTACTCCGGGACAGGGATCTATGGCTACACCTTC.

The chain uses TRBV28 and TRBJ2-4; 7 bases fit TRBD2. Germline CDR1 reads MDHEN; CDR2 reads SYDVKM. V lost 5 bases and J lost 0; bases outside the gene matches: 10. This CDR3 contains 17 residues. For the CDR3, the DNA is TGTGCCAGCAGTCCGTGGGGGGGGGAGCAAGCCAAAAACATTCAGTACTTC. Amino acid sequence: CASSPWGGEQAKNIQYF.

This clone was detected once. The chain couples TRBV5-4 to TRBJ1-4; TRBD1 aligns across 7 bases. Germline V gene sequence: CDR1 SGHNT, CDR2 YYREEE (reference sequence). This CDR3 contains 14 residues. Unmatched junction bases numbered 4, after V lost 0 bases and J lost 8 bases. DNA for the CDR3: TGTGCCAGCAGCTTGGACAGGGGATCAGAAAAACTGTTTTTT. This gives the protein CASSLDRGSEKLFF.

The chain recombines TRBV5-6 with TRBJ2-2, with D uncertain. The CDR3 totals 14 residues. The V gene lost 0 bases and the J gene lost 4 bases, with 7 bases spanning the gap. Germline CDR1 is SGHDT and CDR2 is YYEEEE. The CDR3 sequence: CASSLGAPTGELFF. The CDR3 DNA follows: TGTGCCAGCAGCTTGGGGGCTCCCACCGGGGAGCTGTTTTTT.

The chain has TRBV1 and TRBJ2-1; the table names TRBD2, a call not compared with the DNA. TRBV1 is an annotated pseudogene. This CDR3 comprises 13 residues. DNA for the CDR3: TGCACCCAACCCGGGGGATCCTACAATGAGCAGTTCTTC. Translated, it gives CTQPGGSYNEQFF.

The table lists this clone with a few counts. The chain is built from TRBV3-1 (or the pseudogene TRBV3-2) and TRBJ1-2, with 8 bases lining up with TRBD1. After removal of 4 bases from V and 7 bases from J, the junction contained 11 bases not matched to a gene. The CDR3 totals 15 residues. The germline V gene has CDR1 LGHDT and CDR2 YNNKEL (reference sequence). The DNA of the CDR3 is TGTGCCAGCAGCCCCTACGCCAGGGGGCCGGCTGGCTACACCTTC. This codes for CASSPYARGPAGYTF.

The chain joins TRBV27 to TRBJ1-1; TRBD1 agrees at 7 bases. Germline V gene data show CDR1 as MNHEY and CDR2 as SMNVEV (reference sequence). V gave up 4 bases and J gave up 9 bases; unmatched junction bases: 5. CDR3 size: 12 residues. CDR3 in DNA: TGTGCCAGCAGTTCACCGACAGGGCAAGCTTTCTTT. This gives the protein CASSSPTGQAFF.

The V and J genes are TRBV18 and TRBJ2-3; D remains ambiguous. This CDR3 contains 13 residues. Trimming left V 0 bases short and J 5 bases short, with 6 bases between. The germline V gene encodes CDR1 KGHSH and CDR2 LQKENI. The CDR3: CASSPPSVDTQYF. CDR3 DNA sequence: TGTGCCAGCTCACCACCGAGTGTAGATACGCAGTATTTT.